This TCR beta chain was recorded in a study of blood T cell repertoires in COVID-19. At the level of the study: Specimens from acute and convalescent COVID-19 originated in the United States, Italy and Spain.

Clones were read by immunoSEQ multiplex PCR, and TCRdb kept only the in-frame ones, dropping some. This sample yields 200,000 or so clones, of which approximately 86% are seen a single time; roughly 3% belongs to the top ten. Germline assignment: CDR1 MGHRA and CDR2 YSYEKL. The CDR3 length is 15 residues. The ends lost 0 bases at V and 4 bases at J; junction bases unmatched: 5. This TCR derives from a man in his sixties with acute or convalescent COVID-19. Specimen: peripheral blood. This chain connects TRBV4-1 to TRBJ1-2; 7 nucleotides match TRBD1. CDR3 sequence (DNA): TGCGCCAGCAGCCAAGAGGGCAGGGGGAGCTATGGCTACACCTTC. This translates into CASSQEGRGSYGYTF.